A single sample gave rise to the 10 T cell receptor beta chains below, sequenced in a study of T cell repertoires in cytomegalovirus infection. TCRdb itself ran the reads through MiXCR, one entry per CDR3 protein. The table lists 110,000 or so distinct CDR3 sequences, 25% to 30% of them singletons. These receptors lack a known antigen. The source material was CD8+ T cells from cultured PBMCs, sampled from culture after CMV antigen stimulation. The receptors were sampled from a human donor in good health (CMV status not recorded). Some clones in this sample may be carry-over from other donors' samples.

The chain joins TRBV5-1 to TRBJ1-5, with 7 bases lining up with TRBD1. The CDR3 covers 15 residues. The germline V gene has CDR1 SGHRS and CDR2 YFSETQ. The junction had 9 bases not matched to a gene; V was cut back by 4 bases and J by 5 bases. The CDR3 DNA sequence: TGCGCCAGCAGCCCGACAGGGTCAGGAGATCAGCCCCAGCATTTT. Translated, it gives CASSPTGSGDQPQHF. Full variable domain (missing parts from reference TRBV5-1 and TRBJ1-5): KAGVTQTPRYLIKTRGQQVTLSCSPISGHRSVSWYQQTPGQGLQFLFEYFSETQRNKGNFPGRFSGRQFSNSRSEMNVSTLELGDSALYLCASSPTGSGDQPQHFGDGTRLSIL.

This chain links TRBV27 with TRBJ1-5; the D is unclear. V lost 7 bases and J 0 bases, leaving 13 bases between the germline ends. There are 15 residues in the CDR3. Germline CDR1 reads MNHEY; CDR2 reads SMNVEV (reference sequence). CDR3 sequence: CASKQFLHSNQPQHF. The DNA of the CDR3 is TGTGCCAGCAAACAGTTCCTTCATAGCAATCAGCCCCAGCATTTT.

The chain combines TRBV20-1 with TRBJ1-1; no definite D call. Germline V lookup: CDR1 DFQATT, CDR2 SNEGSKA (reference sequence). Trimming stripped 5 bases from V and 3 bases from J, with 13 bases between. The CDR3 runs 13 residues. In DNA form, the CDR3 reads TGCAGTGCTCAGACTTACCCAGACACTGAAGCTTTCTTT. It encodes CSAQTYPDTEAFF.

This clonotype was found a few times. The chain combines TRBV19 with TRBJ1-4; 9 bases match TRBD1. The J segment lost 7 bases and the V segment lost 7 bases, leaving 7 bases of the junction unmatched. This CDR3 comprises 14 residues. CDR1 and CDR2 from the germline V gene are LNHDA and SQIVND (reference sequence). The CDR3 coding sequence is TGTGCCAGTACCACCGGGACAGGGATTGAAAAACTGTTTTTT. Its protein is CASTTGTGIEKLFF.

The chain has TRBV19 and TRBJ2-1, with unresolved D. CDR1 and CDR2 from the germline V gene are LNHDA and SQIVND (reference sequence). The V end was cut by 9 bases, the J end by 4 bases, with 16 bases between. The CDR3 extends over 14 amino acids. The CDR3 nucleotides are TGTGCCAGCTCCGAGGTAGGCAGTTACAATGAGCAGTTCTTC. It yields the protein CASSEVGSYNEQFF.

This clonotype appeared once. Being one base from a much bigger clone, this may be a read error. This sequence joins TRBV6-6 and TRBJ2-7; 7 bases agree with TRBD1. The CDR3 is made up of 14 amino acids. CDR1 and CDR2 (germline): MNHNY, SVGAGI (reference sequence). CDR3 sequence: CVTTVGQYGGEQYF. Here the CDR3 DNA reads TGTGTCACCACCGTGGGACAGTATGGGGGCGAGCAGTACTTC.

The V call is TRBV6-6, the J call TRBJ1-5; D is uncertain. The germline CDR1 and CDR2 sequences are MNHNY and SVGAGI (reference sequence). Trimming removed 9 bases from V and 3 bases from J, with 9 bases in between. This CDR3 has 12 amino acids. The CDR3 here is CASALDNQPQHF. The DNA for the CDR3 is TGTGCCAGTGCATTGGACAATCAGCCCCAGCATTTT.

V is TRBV30 and J is TRBJ2-7; 7 bases agree with TRBD1. V shed 5 bases and J 2 bases; nucleotides not matched to a gene: 6. This CDR3 region has 13 residues. Germline CDR1 is GTSNPN and CDR2 is SVGIG (reference sequence). The DNA of the CDR3 is TGTGCCTGGGTCTCGGACAGGACCTACGAGCAGTACTTC. Translating it yields CAWVSDRTYEQYF.

The chain employs TRBV12-3 or TRBV12-4 and TRBJ1-1; D call uncertain. The germline V and J ends were trimmed by 6 bases and 5 bases, with 16 bases remaining between them. This CDR3 comprises 14 residues. The DNA of the CDR3 is TGTGCCAGCAGCCCTAATGCGGGTGGGACTGAAGCTTTCTTT. This encodes CASSPNAGGTEAFF.

This clonotype showed up just once. The genes are TRBV7-4 and TRBJ2-5; the match to TRBD1 covers 11 bases. Germline V CDR1 and CDR2: SGHVT, SQSDAQ. V was clipped by 8 bases and J by 4 bases; unmatched bases: 6. The CDR3 loop spans 14 amino acids. The CDR3 DNA is TGTGCCAGCGGAGGGACAGGGGGAGGAGAGACCCAGTACTTC. The encoded protein is CASGGTGGGETQYF.